This TCR beta chain was retrieved from a study of T cells after somatic rescue of genetic block. The CDR3 has 13 residues. CDR1 MGHDK and CDR2 SYGVNS come from the germline V gene. The V end was cut by 7 bases, the J end by 2 bases, with 11 bases between. Sequencing used immunoSEQ multiplex PCR; TCRdb keeps in-frame clones, though not all of them. There are 110,000 or so clones in the sample; 80% to 95% occur only once, and approximately 1.5% lies in the top ten. Sequencing was done on a sample of peripheral blood mononuclear cells (PBMCs). V is TRBV25-1 and J is TRBJ1-1; TRBD1 is a possible D gene (5 bases). This receptor was obtained from a woman in her late teens or twenties. In nucleotides, the CDR3 is TGTGCCAGCACCCTCGGACACAACACTGAAGCTTTCTTT. This translates into CASTLGHNTEAFF.